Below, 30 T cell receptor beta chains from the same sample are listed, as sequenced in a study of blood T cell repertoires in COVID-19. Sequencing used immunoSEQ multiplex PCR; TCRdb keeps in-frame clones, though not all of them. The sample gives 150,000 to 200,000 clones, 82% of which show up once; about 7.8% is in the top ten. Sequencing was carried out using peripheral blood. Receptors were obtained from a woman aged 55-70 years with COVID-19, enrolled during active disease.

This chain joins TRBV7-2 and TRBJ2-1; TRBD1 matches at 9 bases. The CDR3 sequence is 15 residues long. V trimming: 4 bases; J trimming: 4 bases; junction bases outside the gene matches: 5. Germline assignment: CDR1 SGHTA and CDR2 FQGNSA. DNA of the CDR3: TGTGCCAGCAGCTCCGACAGGGGGGTGTACAATGAGCAGTTCTTC. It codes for CASSSDRGVYNEQFF.

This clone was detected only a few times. CDR3 bases: TGTGCCAGCAGTCCCGGACTAGTTCAAGAGACCCAGTACTTC. Protein product: CASSPGLVQETQYF. The chain carries TRBV6-5 and TRBJ2-5; 7 positions agree with TRBD2. Unmatched junction bases numbered 5, after V lost 5 bases and J lost 2 bases. This CDR3 spans 14 amino acids. Per germline, CDR1 MNHEY and CDR2 SVGAGI.

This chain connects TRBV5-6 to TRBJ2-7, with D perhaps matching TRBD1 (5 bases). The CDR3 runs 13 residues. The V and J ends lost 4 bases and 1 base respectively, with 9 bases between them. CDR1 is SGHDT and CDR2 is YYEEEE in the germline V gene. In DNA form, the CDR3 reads TGTGCCAGCAGCCTGGCAGGGTCCTACGAGCAGTACTTC. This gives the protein CASSLAGSYEQYF.

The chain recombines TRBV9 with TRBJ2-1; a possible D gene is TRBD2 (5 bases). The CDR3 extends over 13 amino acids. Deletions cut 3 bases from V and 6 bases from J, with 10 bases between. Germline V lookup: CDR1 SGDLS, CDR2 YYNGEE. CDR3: CASSARGGNEQFF. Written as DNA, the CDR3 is TGTGCCAGCAGCGCTAGAGGAGGCAATGAGCAGTTCTTC.

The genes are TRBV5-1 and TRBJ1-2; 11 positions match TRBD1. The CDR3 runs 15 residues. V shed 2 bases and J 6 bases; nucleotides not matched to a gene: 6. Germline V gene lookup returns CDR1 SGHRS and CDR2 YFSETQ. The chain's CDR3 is CASSFRTGGHDGYTF. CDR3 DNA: TGCGCCAGCAGCTTTAGGACAGGGGGCCATGATGGCTACACCTTC. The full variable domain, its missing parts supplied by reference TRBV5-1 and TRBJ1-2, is KAGVTQTPRYLIKTRGQQVTLSCSPISGHRSVSWYQQTPGQGLQFLFEYFSETQRNKGNFPGRFSGRQFSNSRSEMNVSTLELGDSALYLCASSFRTGGHDGYTFGSGTRLTVV.

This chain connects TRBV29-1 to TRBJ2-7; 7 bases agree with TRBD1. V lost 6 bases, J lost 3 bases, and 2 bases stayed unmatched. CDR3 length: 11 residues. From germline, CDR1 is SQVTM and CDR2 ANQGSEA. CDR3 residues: CSVRDSYEQYF. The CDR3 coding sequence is TGCAGCGTCCGGGACAGCTACGAGCAGTACTTC.

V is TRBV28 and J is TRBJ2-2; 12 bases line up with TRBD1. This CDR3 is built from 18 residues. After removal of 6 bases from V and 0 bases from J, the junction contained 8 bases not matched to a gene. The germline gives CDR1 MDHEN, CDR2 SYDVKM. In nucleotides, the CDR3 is TGTGCCAGCAGGCTGGGAGGGACAGGGGGCGCGAACACCGGGGAGCTGTTTTTT. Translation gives CASRLGGTGGANTGELFF.

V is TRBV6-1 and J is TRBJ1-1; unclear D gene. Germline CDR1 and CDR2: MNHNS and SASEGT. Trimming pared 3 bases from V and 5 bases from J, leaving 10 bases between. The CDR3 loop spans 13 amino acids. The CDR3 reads CASSDSLATEAFF. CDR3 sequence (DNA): TGTGCCAGCAGTGACAGCCTAGCAACTGAAGCTTTCTTT.

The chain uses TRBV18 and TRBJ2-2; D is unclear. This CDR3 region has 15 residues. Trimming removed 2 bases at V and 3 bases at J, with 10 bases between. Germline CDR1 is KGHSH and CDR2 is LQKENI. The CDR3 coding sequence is TGTGCCAGCTCACCAGGGCAGACCTACACCGGGGAGCTGTTTTTT. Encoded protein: CASSPGQTYTGELFF.

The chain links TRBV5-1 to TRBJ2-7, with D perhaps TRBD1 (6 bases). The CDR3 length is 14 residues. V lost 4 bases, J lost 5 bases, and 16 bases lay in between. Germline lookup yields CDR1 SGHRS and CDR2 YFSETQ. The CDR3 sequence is CASSTLRGQNEQYF. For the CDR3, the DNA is TGCGCCAGCAGCACCCTCCGGGGACAAAACGAGCAGTACTTC.

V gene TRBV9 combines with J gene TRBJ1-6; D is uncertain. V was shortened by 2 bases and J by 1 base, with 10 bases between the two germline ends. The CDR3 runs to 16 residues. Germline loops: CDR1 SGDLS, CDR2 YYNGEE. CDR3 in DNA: TGTGCCAGCAGCGTTGAAGGAGGGTCCTATAATTCACCCCTCCACTTT. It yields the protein CASSVEGGSYNSPLHF.

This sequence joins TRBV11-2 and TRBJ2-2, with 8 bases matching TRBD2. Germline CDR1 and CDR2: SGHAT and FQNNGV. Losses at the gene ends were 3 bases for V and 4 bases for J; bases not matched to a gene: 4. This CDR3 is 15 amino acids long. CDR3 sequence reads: CASSLRGAGTGELFF. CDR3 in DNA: TGTGCCAGCAGCTTGCGGGGGGCGGGCACCGGGGAGCTGTTTTTT. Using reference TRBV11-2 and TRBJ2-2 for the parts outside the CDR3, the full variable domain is EAGVAQSPRYKIIEKRQSVAFWCNPISGHATLYWYQQILGQGPKLLIQFQNNGVVDDSQLPKDRFSAERLKGVDSTLKIQPAKLEDSAVYLCASSLRGAGTGELFFGEGSRLTVL.

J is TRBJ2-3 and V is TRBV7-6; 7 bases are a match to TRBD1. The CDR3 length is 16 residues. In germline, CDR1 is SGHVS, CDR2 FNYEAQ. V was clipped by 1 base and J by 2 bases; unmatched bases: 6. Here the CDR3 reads CASSLESTGITDTQYF. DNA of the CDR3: TGTGCCAGCAGCTTAGAATCGACAGGGATCACAGATACGCAGTATTTT.

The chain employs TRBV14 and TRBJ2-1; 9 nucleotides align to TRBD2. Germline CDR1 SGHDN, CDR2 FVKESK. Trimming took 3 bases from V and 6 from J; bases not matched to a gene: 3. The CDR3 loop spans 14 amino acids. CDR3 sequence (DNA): TGTGCCAGCAGCCAGAGACTAGCGGCCAATGAGCAGTTCTTC. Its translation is CASSQRLAANEQFF. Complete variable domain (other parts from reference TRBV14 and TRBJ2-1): EAGVTQFPSHSVIEKGQTVTLRCDPISGHDNLYWYRRVMGKEIKFLLHFVKESKQDESGMPNNRFLAERTGGTYSTLKVQPAELEDSGVYFCASSQRLAANEQFFGPGTRLTVL.

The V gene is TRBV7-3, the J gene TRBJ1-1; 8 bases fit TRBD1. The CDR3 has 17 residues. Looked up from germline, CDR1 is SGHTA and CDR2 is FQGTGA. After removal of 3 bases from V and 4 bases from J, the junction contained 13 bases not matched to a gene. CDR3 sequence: CASSLVGRGQDSTEAFF. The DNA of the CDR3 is TGTGCCAGCAGCTTGGTCGGCAGGGGGCAGGATAGCACTGAAGCTTTCTTT.

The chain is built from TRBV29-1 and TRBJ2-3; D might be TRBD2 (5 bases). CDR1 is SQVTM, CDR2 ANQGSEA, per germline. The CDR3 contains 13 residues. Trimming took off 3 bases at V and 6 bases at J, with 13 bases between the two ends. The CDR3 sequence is CSVDSAGDDTQYF. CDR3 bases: TGCAGCGTTGACAGTGCGGGCGACGATACGCAGTATTTT.

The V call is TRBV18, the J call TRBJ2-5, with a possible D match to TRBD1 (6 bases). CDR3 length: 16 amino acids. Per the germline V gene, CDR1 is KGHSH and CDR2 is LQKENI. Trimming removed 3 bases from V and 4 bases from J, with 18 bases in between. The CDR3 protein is CASSPLSSLGAETQYF. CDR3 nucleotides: TGTGCCAGCTCACCCCTATCTTCATTGGGGGCAGAGACCCAGTACTTC.

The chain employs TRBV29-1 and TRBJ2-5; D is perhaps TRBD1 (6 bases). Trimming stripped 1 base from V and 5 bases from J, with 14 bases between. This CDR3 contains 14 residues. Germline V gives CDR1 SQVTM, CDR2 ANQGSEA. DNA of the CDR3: TGCAGCGTTGAAGGGATGGGCAGGGGCGAGACCCAGTACTTC. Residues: CSVEGMGRGETQYF.

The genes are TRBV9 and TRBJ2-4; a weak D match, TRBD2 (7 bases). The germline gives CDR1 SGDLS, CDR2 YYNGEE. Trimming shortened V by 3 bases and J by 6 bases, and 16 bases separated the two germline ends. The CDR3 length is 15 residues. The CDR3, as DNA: TGTGCCAGCAGCGCCCTAGGGGGGGCGGGAAACATTCAGTACTTC. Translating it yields CASSALGGAGNIQYF.

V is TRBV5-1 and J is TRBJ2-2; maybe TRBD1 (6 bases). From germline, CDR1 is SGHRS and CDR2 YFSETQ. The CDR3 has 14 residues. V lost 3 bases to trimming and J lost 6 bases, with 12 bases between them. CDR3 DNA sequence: TGCGCCAGCAGCTGGCGGCAGGGGTCCGGGGAGCTGTTTTTT. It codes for CASSWRQGSGELFF.

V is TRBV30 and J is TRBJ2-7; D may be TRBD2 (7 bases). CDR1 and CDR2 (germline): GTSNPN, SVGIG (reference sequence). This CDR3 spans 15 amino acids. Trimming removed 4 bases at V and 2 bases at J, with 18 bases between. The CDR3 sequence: CAWKRARGAPYEQYF. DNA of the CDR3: TGTGCCTGGAAACGGGCCCGGGGGGCCCCCTACGAGCAGTACTTC.

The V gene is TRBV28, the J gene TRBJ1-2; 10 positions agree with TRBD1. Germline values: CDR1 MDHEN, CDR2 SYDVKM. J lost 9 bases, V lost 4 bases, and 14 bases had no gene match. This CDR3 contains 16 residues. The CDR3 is CASSSPRDRGPGSYTF. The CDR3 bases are TGTGCCAGCAGTTCGCCCCGGGACAGGGGCCCGGGAAGCTACACCTTC.

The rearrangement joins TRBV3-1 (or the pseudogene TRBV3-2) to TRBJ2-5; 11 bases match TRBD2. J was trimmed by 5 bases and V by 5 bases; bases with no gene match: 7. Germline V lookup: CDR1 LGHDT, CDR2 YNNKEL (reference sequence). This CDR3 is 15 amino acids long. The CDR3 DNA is TGTGCCAGCAGCTCGGAGACTAGCGGGGTCGAGACCCAGTACTTC. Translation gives CASSSETSGVETQYF.

The CDR3 loop reads CASSVQGRLNTEAFF. CDR3 nucleotides: TGTGCCAGCTCAGTACAGGGGCGGTTGAACACTGAAGCTTTCTTT. This chain connects TRBV28 to TRBJ1-1; 7 nucleotides align to TRBD1. Trimming at V came to 8 bases and at J to 0 bases, leaving 9 bases not matched to a gene. Germline assignment: CDR1 MDHEN and CDR2 SYDVKM. The CDR3 runs 15 residues.

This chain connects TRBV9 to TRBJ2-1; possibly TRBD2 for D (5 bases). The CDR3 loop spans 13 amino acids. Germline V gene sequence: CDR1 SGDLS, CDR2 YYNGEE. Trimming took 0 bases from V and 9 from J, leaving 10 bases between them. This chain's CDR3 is CASSVAGGGEQFF. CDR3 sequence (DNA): TGTGCCAGCAGCGTAGCCGGCGGAGGTGAGCAGTTCTTC.

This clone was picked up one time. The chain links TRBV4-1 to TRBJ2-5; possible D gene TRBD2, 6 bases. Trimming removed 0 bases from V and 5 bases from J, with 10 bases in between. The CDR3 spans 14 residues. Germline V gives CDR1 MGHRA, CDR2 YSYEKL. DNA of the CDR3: TGCGCCAGCAGCCAAGACCCTAGCGCGGAGACCCAGTACTTC. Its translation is CASSQDPSAETQYF.

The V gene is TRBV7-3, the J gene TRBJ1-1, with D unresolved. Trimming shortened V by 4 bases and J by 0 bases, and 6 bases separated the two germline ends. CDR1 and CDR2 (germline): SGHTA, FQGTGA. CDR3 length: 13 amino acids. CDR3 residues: CASSSQVNTEAFF. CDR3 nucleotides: TGTGCCAGCAGCTCCCAGGTGAACACTGAAGCTTTCTTT.

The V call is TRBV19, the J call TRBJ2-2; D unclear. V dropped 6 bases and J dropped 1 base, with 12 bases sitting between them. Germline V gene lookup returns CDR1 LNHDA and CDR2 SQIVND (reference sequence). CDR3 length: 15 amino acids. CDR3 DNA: TGTGCCAGTAGCCCTGGTTGGAGGAACACCGGGGAGCTGTTTTTT. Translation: CASSPGWRNTGELFF.

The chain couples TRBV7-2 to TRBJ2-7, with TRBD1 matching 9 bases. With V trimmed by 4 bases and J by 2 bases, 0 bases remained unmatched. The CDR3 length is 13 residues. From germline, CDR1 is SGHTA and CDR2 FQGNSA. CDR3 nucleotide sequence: TGTGCCAGCAGCTGGACAGGGGCCTACGAGCAGTACTTC. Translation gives CASSWTGAYEQYF. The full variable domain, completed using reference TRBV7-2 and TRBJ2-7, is GAGVSQSPSNKVTEKGKDVELRCDPISGHTALYWYRQSLGQGLEFLIYFQGNSAPDKSGLPSDRFSAERTGGSVSTLTIQRTQQEDSAVYLCASSWTGAYEQYFGPGTRLTVT.

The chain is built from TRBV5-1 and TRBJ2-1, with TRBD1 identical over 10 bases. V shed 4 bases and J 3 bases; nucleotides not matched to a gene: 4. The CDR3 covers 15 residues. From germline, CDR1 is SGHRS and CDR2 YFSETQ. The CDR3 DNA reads TGCGCCAGCAGCCCCGGGACAGGGGACTACAATGAGCAGTTCTTC. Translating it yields CASSPGTGDYNEQFF.